The TCR beta chain described here comes from a study of vaccination effects on CD4 cells after COVID-19. The V gene lost 0 bases and the J gene lost 9 bases, with 11 bases spanning the gap. The V gene's germline CDR1 is SGHNT and CDR2 YYREEE (reference sequence). The CDR3 length is 13 residues. This clone was picked up one time. Its antigen is as yet unknown. ViraFEST expansion of antigen-specific CD4+ T cells with viral peptide pools preceded sequencing. With approximately 10 days of culture completed, CD4+ T cells were isolated. Participants received two doses of either the BNT162b2 or mRNA-1273 vaccine. It was with around 10 IU/ml IL-2 and approximately 10 ug/ml peptides that about 2 million PBMC per well were cultured. Here immunoSEQ multiplex PCR was the method, and the copy in TCRdb shows in-frame clones only, minus some. The sample carries tens of thousands of clones, about four fifths recorded once.

The rearrangement uses TRBV5-4 and TRBJ2-3; D may be TRBD1 or TRBD2 (5 bases each). The clonotype comes from a human donor who received a COVID-19 vaccine. Some clones in this sample may be carry-over from other donors' samples. Sequencing used CD4+ T cells from PBMCs cultured with SARS-CoV-2 spike peptides, obtained after COVID-19 vaccination. The CDR3 DNA is TGTGCCAGCAGCTTGGGGGGCGGGTTAACGCAGTATTTT. Its translation: CASSLGGGLTQYF.